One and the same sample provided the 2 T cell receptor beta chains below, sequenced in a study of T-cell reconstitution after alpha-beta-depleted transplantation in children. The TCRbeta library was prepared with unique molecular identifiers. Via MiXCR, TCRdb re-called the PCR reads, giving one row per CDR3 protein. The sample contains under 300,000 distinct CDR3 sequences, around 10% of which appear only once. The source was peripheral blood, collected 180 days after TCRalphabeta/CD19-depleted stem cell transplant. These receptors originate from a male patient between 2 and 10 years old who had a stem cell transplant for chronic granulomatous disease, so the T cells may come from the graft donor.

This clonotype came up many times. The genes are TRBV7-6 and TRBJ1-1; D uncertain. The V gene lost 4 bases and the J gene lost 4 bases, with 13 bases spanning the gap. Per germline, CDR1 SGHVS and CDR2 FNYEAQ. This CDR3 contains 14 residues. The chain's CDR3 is CASSSTPVGTEAFF. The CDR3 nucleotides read TGTGCCAGCAGCTCCACCCCGGTGGGCACTGAAGCTTTCTTT.

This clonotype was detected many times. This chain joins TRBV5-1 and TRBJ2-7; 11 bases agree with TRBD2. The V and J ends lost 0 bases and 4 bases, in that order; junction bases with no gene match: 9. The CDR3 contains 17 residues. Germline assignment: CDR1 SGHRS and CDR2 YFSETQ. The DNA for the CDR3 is TGCGCCAGCAGCTTGGCCCCACTAGCGGGAGACCTTTACGAGCAGTACTTC. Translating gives CASSLAPLAGDLYEQYF.